Listed below are T cell receptor beta chains from one sample, sequenced in a study of T-cell memory formation after mild COVID-19. TCRdb used MiXCR to reprocess the 5' RACE reads, holding one entry per CDR3 protein. This sample yields a few hundred thousand distinct CDR3 sequences, of which 8% to 11% are seen a single time; approximately 2.8% belongs to the top ten. Sequenced input: PBMCs or a T cell subset sorted from them (not recorded which). These receptors were obtained from a man aged 18 to 30 who had mild COVID-19 (a few samples of this study predate the infection). Cell type and time point are not known. CDR3s include the opening cysteine and the closing phenylalanine or tryptophan. The order of the fields is V gene, J gene, D gene, clone size, CDR3 protein, CDR3 DNA. A D gene is named only where the DNA matches it firmly. Clone sizes are given selectively: once, few, many, or a class where the clone is expanded.

v_call: TRBV7-3; j_call: TRBJ2-1; d_call: .; clone_size: many; cdr3_aa: CASSLEGRGRSSYNEQFF; cdr3_nt: TGTGCCAGCAGCTTAGAGGGGCGGGGACGAAGCTCCTACAATGAGCAGTTCTTC
v_call: TRBV4-3; j_call: TRBJ2-1; d_call: TRBD2; clone_size: few; cdr3_aa: CASSQDVSGGVNEQFF; cdr3_nt: TGCGCCAGCAGCCAAGATGTGAGCGGGGGGGTAAATGAGCAGTTCTTC
v_call: TRBV4-3; j_call: TRBJ2-3; d_call: .; clone_size: few; cdr3_aa: CASSQDTNTDTQYF; cdr3_nt: TGCGCCAGCAGCCAAGATACGAACACAGATACGCAGTATTTT
v_call: TRBV20-1; j_call: TRBJ2-7; d_call: TRBD1; clone_size: .; cdr3_aa: CSARGKPGQVDEQYF; cdr3_nt: TGCAGTGCTAGAGGCAAACCGGGACAGGTCGACGAGCAGTACTTC
v_call: TRBV15; j_call: TRBJ1-2; d_call: .; clone_size: .; cdr3_aa: CATSRVRHYGYTF; cdr3_nt: TGTGCCACCAGCAGAGTTCGTCATTATGGCTACACCTTC
v_call: TRBV9; j_call: TRBJ2-7; d_call: .; clone_size: .; cdr3_aa: CASSVRASYEQYF; cdr3_nt: TGTGCCAGCAGCGTAAGGGCGTCCTACGAGCAGTACTTC
v_call: TRBV4-3; j_call: TRBJ1-2; d_call: .; clone_size: few; cdr3_aa: CASSVDADRRGDYGYTF; cdr3_nt: TGCGCCAGCAGCGTGGACGCCGACAGGCGGGGGGACTATGGCTACACCTTC
v_call: TRBV5-1; j_call: TRBJ1-6; d_call: .; clone_size: .; cdr3_aa: CASTTGKESPLHF; cdr3_nt: TGCGCCAGCACCACAGGGAAGGAGTCACCCCTCCACTTT
v_call: TRBV3-1; j_call: TRBJ1-2; d_call: TRBD1; clone_size: few; cdr3_aa: CASSWDRGEDGYTF; cdr3_nt: TGTGCCAGCAGCTGGGACAGGGGAGAGGATGGCTACACCTTC
v_call: TRBV5-1; j_call: TRBJ2-7; d_call: .; clone_size: many; cdr3_aa: CASSLGAGERQYF; cdr3_nt: TGCGCCAGCAGCCTCGGGGCTGGGGAACGGCAGTACTTC
v_call: TRBV7-2; j_call: TRBJ2-1; d_call: TRBD1; clone_size: many; cdr3_aa: CASSSQGIHEQFF; cdr3_nt: TGTGCCAGCAGCTCACAGGGGATCCATGAGCAGTTCTTC
v_call: TRBV7-2; j_call: TRBJ2-1; d_call: .; clone_size: many; cdr3_aa: CASSINTNSYNEQFF; cdr3_nt: TGTGCCAGCAGCATTAACACAAACTCCTACAATGAGCAGTTCTTC
v_call: TRBV9; j_call: TRBJ1-2; d_call: .; clone_size: few; cdr3_aa: CASSSPLGGYTF; cdr3_nt: TGTGCCAGCAGCAGTCCCCTCGGTGGCTACACCTTC